The present entry profiles one TCR beta chain with its context. This specimen belongs to a study of blood T cell repertoires in COVID-19. As for the study in general: PBMCs, B-cell-depleted T cells, or T cells provided the cDNA or gDNA that made up the material.

CDR3 length: 14 residues. Germline V gives CDR1 GTSNPN, CDR2 SVGIG (reference sequence). V was pared by 3 bases and J by 5 bases, with 14 bases between. In terms of age and location, participants ranged from roughly 18 to 95 years and lived in about 25 US areas. Cohort allocation depended upon clinical history that participants reported. In Cohort 3, a recovered donor had either two negative PCRs, clearance, or symptom resolution. The data were produced by immunoSEQ multiplex PCR, yet TCRdb's version contains in-frame clones alone and is incomplete. The sample contains roughly 250,000 clones, more than 85% of which appear only once.

Sequenced input: PBMCs or T cells enriched from blood (not recorded which). The chain has TRBV30 and TRBJ1-3; D might be TRBD1 (5 bases). The source is a woman between 50 and 59 years old who had recovered from COVID-19. CDR3 sequence: CAWSSPGVRNTIYF. CDR3 DNA: TGTGCCTGGAGCTCACCGGGGGTACGAAACACCATATATTTT.